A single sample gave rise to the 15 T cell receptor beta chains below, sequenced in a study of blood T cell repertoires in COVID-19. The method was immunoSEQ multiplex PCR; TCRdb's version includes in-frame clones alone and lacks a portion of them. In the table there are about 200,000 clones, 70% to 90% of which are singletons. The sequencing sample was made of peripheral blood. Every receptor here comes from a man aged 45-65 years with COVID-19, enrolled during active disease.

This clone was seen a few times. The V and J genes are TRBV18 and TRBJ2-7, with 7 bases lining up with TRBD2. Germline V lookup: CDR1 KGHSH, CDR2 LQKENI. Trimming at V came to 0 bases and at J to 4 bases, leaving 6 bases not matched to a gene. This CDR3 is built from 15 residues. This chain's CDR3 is CASSPPGRGPYEQYF. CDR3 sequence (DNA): TGTGCCAGCTCACCACCGGGGAGGGGCCCTTACGAGCAGTACTTC.

The CDR3 here is CASSQRGFSNEKLFF. CDR3 sequence (DNA): TGTGCCAGCAGCCAAAGAGGGTTCTCTAATGAAAAACTGTTTTTT. The V call is TRBV3-1 (or the pseudogene TRBV3-2), the J call TRBJ1-4, with D uncertain. The ends were cut back, 2 bases at V and 3 bases at J, with 10 bases in the middle. Germline CDR1 is LGHDT and CDR2 is YNNKEL (reference sequence). This CDR3 has 15 amino acids.

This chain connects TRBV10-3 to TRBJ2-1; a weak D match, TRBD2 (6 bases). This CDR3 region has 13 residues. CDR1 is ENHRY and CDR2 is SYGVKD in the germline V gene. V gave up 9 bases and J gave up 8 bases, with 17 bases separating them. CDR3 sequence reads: CAILALSGHEQFF. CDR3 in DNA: TGTGCCATTCTAGCGTTGTCTGGCCATGAGCAGTTCTTC.

The CDR3 loop reads CASSTNRAGGHGYTF. The CDR3 region has the DNA TGTGCCAGTAGTACCAACAGGGCTGGCGGCCATGGCTACACCTTC. This rearrangement joins TRBV19 to TRBJ1-2; D possibly corresponds to TRBD1 (6 bases). This CDR3 region has 15 residues. In germline, CDR1 is LNHDA, CDR2 SQIVND (reference sequence). Trimming pared 4 bases from V and 6 bases from J, leaving 18 bases between.

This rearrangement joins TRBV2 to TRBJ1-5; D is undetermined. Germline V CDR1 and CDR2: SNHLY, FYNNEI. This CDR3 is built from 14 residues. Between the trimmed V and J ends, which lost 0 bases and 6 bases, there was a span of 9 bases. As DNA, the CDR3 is TGTGCCAGCAGTGAAGCCCCTCCTACTCAGCCCCAGCATTTT. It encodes CASSEAPPTQPQHF.

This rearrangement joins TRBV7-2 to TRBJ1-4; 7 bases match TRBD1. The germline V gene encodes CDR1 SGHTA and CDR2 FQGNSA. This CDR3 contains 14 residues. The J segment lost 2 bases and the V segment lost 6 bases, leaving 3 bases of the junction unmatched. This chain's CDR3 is CASRRGGTNEKLFF. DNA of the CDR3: TGTGCCAGCAGAAGAGGGGGCACTAATGAAAAACTGTTTTTT.

DNA for the CDR3: TGTGCCAGCAGCTTCCGGGGGGTGGTGCGGGACCCAACAGATACGCAGTATTTT. This translates into CASSFRGVVRDPTDTQYF. This chain links TRBV27 with TRBJ2-3; TRBD2 agrees at 7 bases. The germline V gene has CDR1 MNHEY and CDR2 SMNVEV (reference sequence). The length of the CDR3 is 18 residues. J lost 3 bases, V lost 6 bases, and 18 bases had no gene match.

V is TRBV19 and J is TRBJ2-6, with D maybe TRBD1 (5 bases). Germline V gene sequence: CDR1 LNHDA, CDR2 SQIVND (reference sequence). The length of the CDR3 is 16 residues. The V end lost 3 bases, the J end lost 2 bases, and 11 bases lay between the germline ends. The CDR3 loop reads CASSIDSTPGANVLTF. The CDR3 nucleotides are TGTGCCAGTAGTATCGACAGTACCCCTGGGGCCAACGTCCTGACTTTC.

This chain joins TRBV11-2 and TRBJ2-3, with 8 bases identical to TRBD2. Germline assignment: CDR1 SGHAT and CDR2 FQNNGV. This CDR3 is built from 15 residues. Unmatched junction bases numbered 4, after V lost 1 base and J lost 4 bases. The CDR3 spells CASSLVGGGSDTQYF. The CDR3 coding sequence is TGTGCCAGCAGCTTAGTCGGGGGGGGGTCAGATACGCAGTATTTT.

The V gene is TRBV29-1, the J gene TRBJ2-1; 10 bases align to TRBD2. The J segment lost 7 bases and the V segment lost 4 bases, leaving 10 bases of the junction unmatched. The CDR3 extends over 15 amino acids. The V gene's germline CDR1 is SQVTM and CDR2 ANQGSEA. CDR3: CSVASLAGALNEQFF. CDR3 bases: TGCAGCGTTGCCAGTCTAGCGGGAGCCTTAAATGAGCAGTTCTTC.

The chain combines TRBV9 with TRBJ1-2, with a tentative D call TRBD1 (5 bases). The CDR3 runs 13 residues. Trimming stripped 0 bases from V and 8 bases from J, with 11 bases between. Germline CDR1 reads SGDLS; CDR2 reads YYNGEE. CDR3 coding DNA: TGTGCCAGCAGCGTAGAACAGGCGGGAGGCTACACCTTC. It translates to CASSVEQAGGYTF. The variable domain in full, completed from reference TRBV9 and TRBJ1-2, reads DSGVTQTPKHLITATGQRVTLRCSPRSGDLSVYWYQQSLDQGLQFLIQYYNGEERAKGNILERFSAQQFPDLHSELNLSSLELGDSALYFCASSVEQAGGYTFGSGTRLTVV.

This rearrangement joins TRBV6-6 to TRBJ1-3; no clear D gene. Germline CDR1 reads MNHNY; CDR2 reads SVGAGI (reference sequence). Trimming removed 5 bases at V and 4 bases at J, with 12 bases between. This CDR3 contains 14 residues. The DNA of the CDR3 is TGTGCCAGCAGTCTAAGCGAGTACGGAAACACCATATATTTT. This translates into CASSLSEYGNTIYF.

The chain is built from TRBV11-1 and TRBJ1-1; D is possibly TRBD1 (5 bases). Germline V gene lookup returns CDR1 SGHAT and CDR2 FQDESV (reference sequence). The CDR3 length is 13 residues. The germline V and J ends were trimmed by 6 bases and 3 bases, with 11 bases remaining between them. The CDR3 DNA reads TGTGCCAGCAGAAGGGGCTTGGACACTGAAGCTTTCTTT. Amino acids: CASRRGLDTEAFF.

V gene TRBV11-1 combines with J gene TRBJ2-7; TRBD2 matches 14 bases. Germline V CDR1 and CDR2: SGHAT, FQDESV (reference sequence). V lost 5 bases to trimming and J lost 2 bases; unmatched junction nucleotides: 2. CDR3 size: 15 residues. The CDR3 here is CASSVGLAGAYEQYF. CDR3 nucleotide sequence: TGTGCCAGCAGCGTGGGACTAGCGGGGGCCTACGAGCAGTACTTC.

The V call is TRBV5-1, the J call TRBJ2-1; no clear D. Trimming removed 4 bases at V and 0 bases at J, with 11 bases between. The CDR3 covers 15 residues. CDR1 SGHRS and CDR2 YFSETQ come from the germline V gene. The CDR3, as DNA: TGCGCCAGCAGCCCCAGTGGCCTCTCCTACAATGAGCAGTTCTTC. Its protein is CASSPSGLSYNEQFF.